A selection of T cell receptor beta chains follows, all from one sample in a study of cytomegalovirus exposure and HLA in healthy donors. The repertoire was sequenced with immunoSEQ multiplex PCR; TCRdb's copy has only in-frame clones and lacks some. The profile covers 100,000 or so clones, with roughly 70% appearing a single time and 2% to 3% taken by the ten largest. What was sequenced was PBMCs. These receptors were taken from a man aged 45-65 years in good health and CMV-seronegative. The CDR3 runs from the conserved cysteine through the conserved F or W. D genes are given only for firm matches. Not every row has a clone size; where given, it reads once, few, many or a size class.

j_call | d_call | v_call | clone_size | cdr3_nt | cdr3_aa
TRBJ2-2 | TRBD1 | TRBV10-3 | - | TGTGCCATCAGTACGACAGGGGTGGTAAGCACCGGGGAGCTGTTTTTT | CAISTTGVVSTGELFF
TRBJ2-5 | TRBD2 | TRBV7-3 | - | TGTGCCAGCAGCTTAAGTCCTGCGGGAGCGGGAGAGACCCAGTACTTC | CASSLSPAGAGETQYF
TRBJ2-1 | TRBD2 | TRBV5-1 | - | TGCGCCAGCAGCTCAGGAAGAACCAATACCCTAGCGGGAGGGCTTTCTGAGCAGTTCTTC | CASSSGRTNTLAGGLSEQFF
TRBJ1-3 | - | TRBV6-1 | - | TGTGCCAGCAACAGGATCAGCTCTGGAAACACCATATATTTT | CASNRISSGNTIYF
TRBJ1-5 | TRBD1 | TRBV15 | - | TGTGCCACCAGCAGAGGGGACAGGGGAGATCAGCCCCAGCATTTT | CATSRGDRGDQPQHF
TRBJ1-1 | - | TRBV6-5 | - | TGTGCCAGCAGTTACTCATGGGGAGAGGTGGCCACTGAAGCTTTCTTT | CASSYSWGEVATEAFF
TRBJ1-6 | - | TRBV5-4 | - | TGTGCCAGCAGCCGGGATCGGACCTCACCCCTCCACTTT | CASSRDRTSPLHF
TRBJ2-4 | TRBD1 | TRBV5-5 | - | TGTGCCAGCAGCTTCCGGACAGGGGGGTCTCCTGCTTCGTACTTC | CASSFRTGGSPASYF
TRBJ2-3 | - | TRBV5-1 | once | TGCGCCAGCAGCTTGGGACAGGATGGAGATACGCAGTATTTT | CASSLGQDGDTQYF
TRBJ2-7 | - | TRBV28 | - | TGTGCCAGCAGTTTACCCCGTGGTACCGAGCAGTACTTC | CASSLPRGTEQYF
TRBJ1-6 | - | TRBV5-1 | - | TGCGCCAGCAGCTTTCTAACAGTTGAAAATAATTCACCCCTCCACTTT | CASSFLTVENNSPLHF
TRBJ2-2 | - | TRBV19 | - | TGTGCCAGTAAGAGCGACAATAGCGGCGGGGAGCTGTTTTTT | CASKSDNSGGELFF
TRBJ2-5 | TRBD1 | TRBV6-6 | - | TGTGCCAGCAGTTACCCCCCGACAGGGCGAGAAGAGACCCAGTACTTC | CASSYPPTGREETQYF
TRBJ2-2 | TRBD1 | TRBV5-3 | - | TGTGCCAGAAGCTTGGCCTCACCCGGGACAGGGAGGGACACCGGGGAGCTGTTTTTT | CARSLASPGTGRDTGELFF
TRBJ2-2 | - | TRBV7-9 | - | TGTGCCAGCAGCTTAGTCGGTGTGAACACCGGGGAGCTGTTTTTT | CASSLVGVNTGELFF
TRBJ2-1 | - | TRBV29-1 | few | TGCAGCGTTGGGTCGGGGGGCGGGTACAATGAGCAGTTCTTC | CSVGSGGGYNEQFF
TRBJ1-1 | - | TRBV5-1 | - | TGCGCCAGCAGCTTGGCGCCGGGGGAACGGACTGAAGCTTTCTTT | CASSLAPGERTEAFF
TRBJ2-1 | TRBD1 | TRBV7-9 | - | TGTGCCAGCAGCCCAACACTCTCCGGGACAGCCAATGAGCAGTTCTTC | CASSPTLSGTANEQFF
TRBJ2-7 | TRBD1 | TRBV28 | once | TGTGCCAGCATCCCCGGCACAGGGGGATTCTACGAGCAGTACTTC | CASIPGTGGFYEQYF
TRBJ1-6 | - | TRBV19 | - | TGTGCCAGTAGTATTGAGGGAGACAATAATTCACCCCTCCACTTT | CASSIEGDNNSPLHF
TRBJ2-7 | TRBD1 | TRBV28 | - | TGTGCCAGCGGACCCGGACAGGGTGTTTCCTACGAGCAGTACTTC | CASGPGQGVSYEQYF
TRBJ1-1 | - | TRBV27 | - | TGTGCCAGCAGGAACCAGGGCCCCGTCACTGAAGCTTTCTTT | CASRNQGPVTEAFF